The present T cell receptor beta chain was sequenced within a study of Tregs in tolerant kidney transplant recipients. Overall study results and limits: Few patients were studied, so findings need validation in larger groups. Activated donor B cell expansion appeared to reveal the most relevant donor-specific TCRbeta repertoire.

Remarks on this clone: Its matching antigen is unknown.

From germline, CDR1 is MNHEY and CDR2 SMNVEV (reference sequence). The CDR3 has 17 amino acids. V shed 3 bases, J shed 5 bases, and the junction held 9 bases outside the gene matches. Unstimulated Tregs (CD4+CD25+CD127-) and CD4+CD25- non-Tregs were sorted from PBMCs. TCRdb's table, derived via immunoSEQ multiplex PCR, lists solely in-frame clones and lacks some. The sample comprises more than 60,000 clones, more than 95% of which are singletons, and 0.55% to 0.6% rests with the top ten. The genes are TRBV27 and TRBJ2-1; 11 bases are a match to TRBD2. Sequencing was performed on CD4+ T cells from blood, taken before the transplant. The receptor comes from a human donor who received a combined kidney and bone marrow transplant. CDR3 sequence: CASSFREGLAENNEQFF. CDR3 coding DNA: TGTGCCAGCAGTTTCCGAGAGGGACTAGCGGAGAACAATGAGCAGTTCTTC.